The clone carrying this TCR beta chain was seen once. Unique molecular identifiers were present on the cDNA, and a universal primer site came from template switching. TCRdb re-called the 5' RACE reads through MiXCR, storing one row per CDR3 protein. The table lists approximately 700,000 distinct CDR3 sequences, about 20% of them singletons, with around 12% in the top ten. The germline V gene encodes CDR1 LGHNA and CDR2 YSLEER. With 0 bases removed from V and 6 bases from J, the gap between germline ends came to 13 bases. The CDR3 length is 15 residues. The source of the sample is a study of identical twins. These sequences were also reported in another study, on T cells expressing NK-cell markers. That source reports: HCMV seropositivity characterized seven of the eight sequenced donors, and seronegativity one. One observes that, in a handful of donors, these clonotypes were also the leading ones within the CD3+CD56-NKG2C+ fraction.

V usage is TRBV4-3 and J usage is TRBJ2-3; D ambiguous. The TCR sequence derives from a woman aged 18-29 years in good health. The material sequenced was PBMCs. CDR3 protein: CASSQDSTPADTQYF. The DNA of the CDR3 is TGCGCCAGCAGCCAAGATAGCACCCCCGCGGATACGCAGTATTTT.